One and the same sample provided the 27 T cell receptor beta chains below, sequenced in a study of cytomegalovirus exposure and HLA in healthy donors. With 60 Vbeta and 13 Jbeta primers, the PCR was carried out. The method was immunoSEQ multiplex PCR; TCRdb's version includes in-frame clones alone and lacks a portion of them. The sample includes tens of thousands of clones, approximately 70% of them seen just once. The specimen was PBMCs. Source of these receptors: a woman in her forties or fifties in good health and CMV-seronegative.

The chain recombines TRBV28 with TRBJ1-4; D remains unclear. CDR3 length: 15 residues. Per germline, CDR1 MDHEN and CDR2 SYDVKM. Trimming left V 6 bases short and J 9 bases short, with 20 bases between. The CDR3, as DNA: TGTGCCAGCAGGGTCGGATCGACCTTTAGCCAAAAACTGTTTTTT. Protein: CASRVGSTFSQKLFF.

CDR3 in DNA: TGTGCCAGCAGCACGAGCGGGTCCTACGAGCAGTACTTC. It encodes CASSTSGSYEQYF. This chain connects TRBV9 to TRBJ2-7; the D gene is possibly TRBD2 (6 bases). The CDR3 consists of 13 residues. Trimming took 4 bases from V and 1 from J, leaving 9 bases between them. Germline lookup yields CDR1 SGDLS and CDR2 YYNGEE. The full variable domain, in which reference TRBV9 and TRBJ2-7 provide the parts outside the CDR3, is DSGVTQTPKHLITATGQRVTLRCSPRSGDLSVYWYQQSLDQGLQFLIQYYNGEERAKGNILERFSAQQFPDLHSELNLSSLELGDSALYFCASSTSGSYEQYFGPGTRLTVT.

The chain employs TRBV29-1 and TRBJ1-2; TRBD1 matches 9 bases. V lost 8 bases and J lost 5; bases outside the gene matches: 9. Germline V gives CDR1 SQVTM, CDR2 ANQGSEA. The CDR3 totals 13 residues. The CDR3 is CSITPGQGYGYTF. Written as DNA, the CDR3 is TGCAGCATAACCCCGGGACAGGGTTATGGCTACACCTTC.

This rearrangement joins TRBV10-1 to TRBJ2-7; TRBD1 matches 10 bases. The CDR3 runs to 12 residues. Germline-derived CDR1 and CDR2 are WNHNN and SYGVQD (reference sequence). V trimming: 8 bases; J trimming: 6 bases; junction bases outside the gene matches: 4. CDR3 sequence: CASARTGGEQYF. CDR3 coding DNA: TGCGCCAGCGCCCGGACAGGGGGCGAGCAGTACTTC.

The V and J genes are TRBV5-1 and TRBJ1-2; 7 bases agree with TRBD1. This CDR3 contains 17 residues. The trim removed 0 bases at V and 2 bases at J, leaving 10 bases unmatched. CDR1 is SGHRS, CDR2 YFSETQ, per germline. The CDR3 DNA follows: TGCGCCAGCAGCTTGGCCCTGACAGGGCTGGAAAACTATGGCTACACCTTC. This translates into CASSLALTGLENYGYTF.

The chain joins TRBV6-1 to TRBJ1-3; D is unclear. From germline, CDR1 is MNHNS and CDR2 SASEGT. The CDR3 runs to 16 residues. The ends were cut back, 4 bases at V and 4 bases at J, with 17 bases in the middle. Here the CDR3 DNA reads TGTGCCAGCAGTGCGTCCCTCCGAGGGCTGGGAAACACCATATATTTT. Protein: CASSASLRGLGNTIYF.

The chain combines TRBV7-9 with TRBJ2-1; 9 positions match TRBD2. Germline lookup yields CDR1 SEHNR and CDR2 FQNEAQ (reference sequence). The CDR3 has 15 residues. After removal of 4 bases from V and 2 bases from J, the junction contained 3 bases not matched to a gene. CDR3 amino acids: CASSSLAGTYNEQFF. In nucleotides, the CDR3 is TGTGCCAGCAGCTCCCTAGCGGGAACCTACAATGAGCAGTTCTTC.

The chain carries TRBV5-1 and TRBJ2-1; D is perhaps TRBD2 (6 bases). Per germline, CDR1 SGHRS and CDR2 YFSETQ. CDR3 size: 12 residues. With 1 base removed from V and 15 bases from J, the gap between germline ends came to 14 bases. The CDR3 region has the DNA TGCGCCAGCAGCTTGAGCGGGCCTTTTGGGTTCTTC. Translated, it gives CASSLSGPFGFF.

The gene calls are TRBV19 and TRBJ2-7; perhaps TRBD1 as D (6 bases). The V end was cut by 4 bases, the J end by 5 bases, with 12 bases between. This CDR3 contains 13 residues. Germline CDR1 is LNHDA and CDR2 is SQIVND (reference sequence). The CDR3: CASSNTGIDEQYF. In DNA, the CDR3 is TGTGCCAGTAGTAATACAGGGATCGACGAGCAGTACTTC.

The rearrangement uses TRBV30 and TRBJ1-2; D unclear. Germline values: CDR1 GTSNPN, CDR2 SVGIG (reference sequence). V lost 2 bases and J lost 5, with 9 bases in between. CDR3 length: 12 amino acids. The CDR3 sequence is CAWSSGTYGYTF. The DNA of the CDR3 is TGTGCCTGGAGTTCGGGAACATATGGCTACACCTTC.

The chain has TRBV6-5 and TRBJ1-5; 11 bases match TRBD1. This CDR3 has 16 residues. V dropped 4 bases and J dropped 7; count of bases not matched to a gene: 9. Germline V gene sequence: CDR1 MNHEY, CDR2 SVGAGI. In nucleotides, the CDR3 is TGTGCCAGCAGTTCCGGGACAGGGGGGGGGCCCCAGCCCCAGCATTTT. Amino acid sequence: CASSSGTGGGPQPQHF.

The rearrangement links TRBV25-1 to TRBJ1-1; tentatively, D is TRBD1 (5 bases). The germline CDR1 and CDR2 sequences are MGHDK and SYGVNS. This CDR3 contains 14 residues. Trimming left V 8 bases short and J 4 bases short, with 17 bases between. The CDR3 nucleotides are TGTGCCAGCCATGGGCCGGGTAGGGGCACTGAAGCTTTCTTT. It codes for CASHGPGRGTEAFF.

As concerns this clone: Sequence at one end of the junction differs from germline and may be a read error. This rearrangement joins TRBV19 to TRBJ2-1; D might be TRBD2 (6 bases). The germline gives CDR1 LNHDA, CDR2 SQIVND (reference sequence). The CDR3 is 15 residues long. The CDR3 loop reads CDSSRTTGSYNEQFF. The CDR3 DNA is TGTGACAGTAGTAGGACTACCGGCTCCTACAATGAGCAGTTCTTC.

This sequence joins TRBV30 and TRBJ1-1; no clear D gene. The germline V gene has CDR1 GTSNPN and CDR2 SVGIG (reference sequence). Trimming removed 1 base at V and 1 base at J, with 7 bases between. The length of the CDR3 is 13 residues. CDR3 region: CAWSGRRNTEAFF. CDR3 DNA: TGTGCCTGGAGTGGTAGAAGGAACACTGAAGCTTTCTTT. The variable domain in full, completed from reference TRBV30 and TRBJ1-1, reads SQTIHQWPATLVQPVGSPLSLECTVEGTSNPNLYWYRQAAGRGLQLLFYSVGIGQISSEVPQNLSASRPQDRQFILSSKKLLLSDSGFYLCAWSGRRNTEAFFGQGTRLTVV.

This clone has only one observation. The J gene is TRBJ1-1, the V gene TRBV27; D unclear. The germline gives CDR1 MNHEY, CDR2 SMNVEV (reference sequence). The V end lost 3 bases, the J end lost 4 bases, and 9 bases lay between the germline ends. The CDR3 runs 13 residues. This CDR3 reads CASSFSGRTEAFF. The CDR3 nucleotides read TGTGCCAGCAGTTTCAGCGGGCGCACTGAAGCTTTCTTT.

The chain combines TRBV27 with TRBJ2-5, with TRBD2 matching over 11 bases. Trimming at V came to 2 bases and at J to 7 bases, leaving 3 bases not matched to a gene. Germline CDR1 and CDR2: MNHEY and SMNVEV (reference sequence). The CDR3 has 14 residues. In DNA, the CDR3 is TGTGCCAGCAGTTTAGTAGCGGGGGGGCCGACCCAGTACTTC. The encoded protein is CASSLVAGGPTQYF.

The chain carries TRBV2 and TRBJ2-5; D perhaps matches TRBD1 (6 bases). With 7 bases removed from V and 4 bases from J, the gap between germline ends came to 13 bases. Germline CDR1 SNHLY, CDR2 FYNNEI. The CDR3 runs 13 residues. CDR3 nucleotides: TGTGCCAGCAACGATCTAGGGGGAGAGACCCAGTACTTC. This translates into CASNDLGGETQYF. Based on the CDR3 plus reference TRBV2 and TRBJ2-5, the full variable domain is EPEVTQTPSHQVTQMGQEVILRCVPISNHLYFYWYRQILGQKVEFLVSFYNNEISEKSEIFDDQFSVERPDGSNFTLKIRSTKLEDSAMYFCASNDLGGETQYFGPGTRLLVL.

V gene TRBV2 combines with J gene TRBJ2-1, with 8 bases lining up with TRBD2. CDR1 SNHLY and CDR2 FYNNEI come from the germline V gene. This CDR3 region has 15 residues. V lost 0 bases to trimming and J lost 10 bases; unmatched junction nucleotides: 8. The CDR3 DNA sequence: TGTGCCAGCAGTGAAGCCGGTATAGCGGGGCAAGAGCAGTTCTTC. Protein: CASSEAGIAGQEQFF. Full variable domain (remainder filled in from reference TRBV2 and TRBJ2-1): EPEVTQTPSHQVTQMGQEVILRCVPISNHLYFYWYRQILGQKVEFLVSFYNNEISEKSEIFDDQFSVERPDGSNFTLKIRSTKLEDSAMYFCASSEAGIAGQEQFFGPGTRLTVL.

This clone was found a few times. Mismatch with germline at one junction end may stem from a read error. The sample has other DNA sequences that encode this CDR3 too. The gene calls are TRBV30 and TRBJ1-1, with a tentative D call TRBD1 (6 bases). Per germline, CDR1 GTSNPN and CDR2 SVGIG (reference sequence). The CDR3 consists of 13 residues. The chain's CDR3 is CAWRGHQNTEAFF. The CDR3 coding sequence is TGTGCCTGGAGGGGACACCAGAACACTGAAGCTTTTTTT.

J is TRBJ2-1 and V is TRBV11-3, with TRBD2 matching 7 bases. From germline, CDR1 is SGHNT and CDR2 YENEEA. The CDR3 consists of 15 residues. The ends lost 3 bases at V and 6 bases at J; junction bases unmatched: 8. The CDR3 here is CASSFGGSRGNEQFF. The CDR3 DNA is TGTGCCAGCAGCTTTGGCGGGAGTCGTGGCAATGAGCAGTTCTTC.

This clone was seen more than once but under ten times. The rearrangement uses TRBV30 and TRBJ2-1; 7 bases fit TRBD2. CDR3 length: 14 amino acids. Per the germline V gene, CDR1 is GTSNPN and CDR2 is SVGIG (reference sequence). J gave up 10 bases and V 1 base, and 10 bases lay outside the gene matches. CDR3 protein: CAWSGSSGVREQFF. The CDR3 DNA is TGTGCCTGGAGTGGCAGCAGCGGGGTGAGGGAGCAGTTCTTC.

The V gene is TRBV5-4, the J gene TRBJ2-1, with D tentatively TRBD2 (6 bases). Germline values: CDR1 SGHNT, CDR2 YYREEE (reference sequence). Trimming removed 3 bases from V and 0 bases from J, with 13 bases in between. The CDR3 loop spans 16 amino acids. CDR3 loop: CASSSGGSASYNEQFF. CDR3 nucleotide sequence: TGTGCCAGCAGCTCCGGAGGGTCGGCCTCCTACAATGAGCAGTTCTTC.

Concerning this clone itself: One end of the junction does not line up with germline, which may come from a read error. The same CDR3 is also encoded by other DNA sequences in this sample. The chain uses TRBV30 and TRBJ1-6; 9 bases align to TRBD1. The CDR3 sequence is 14 residues long. Germline V lookup: CDR1 GTSNPN, CDR2 SVGIG (reference sequence). The CDR3 bases are TGTGCCTGGAGTGTAACAGGGGGCAATTCCCCCCTCCACTTT. It yields the protein CAWSVTGGNSPLHF.

The chain employs TRBV18 and TRBJ1-5, with TRBD1 identical over 8 bases. The CDR3 runs 15 residues. The J segment lost 1 base and the V segment lost 3 bases, leaving 2 bases of the junction unmatched. Germline V gives CDR1 KGHSH, CDR2 LQKENI. The CDR3 DNA follows: TGTGCCAGCTCACCTCCAGGGGGCAGCAATCAGCCCCAGCATTTT. It is translated as CASSPPGGSNQPQHF.

J is TRBJ2-7 and V is TRBV5-5; no reliable D call. This CDR3 is built from 14 residues. CDR1 SGHKS and CDR2 YYEKEE come from the germline V gene (reference sequence). V gave up 0 bases and J gave up 0 bases, with 7 bases separating them. The DNA for the CDR3 is TGTGCCAGCAGCTTGGAATCTAGCTCCTACGAGCAGTACTTC. Encoded protein: CASSLESSSYEQYF.

V gene TRBV10-3 combines with J gene TRBJ1-5; 8 bases match TRBD1. Per the germline V gene, CDR1 is ENHRY and CDR2 is SYGVKD. V lost 10 bases, J lost 3 bases, and 8 bases stayed unmatched. CDR3 length: 14 amino acids. The DNA of the CDR3 is TGTGCCACCACCCCGGACAGGGACAATCAGCCCCAGCATTTT. Translation: CATTPDRDNQPQHF.

V is TRBV5-4 and J is TRBJ2-5; D possibly corresponds to TRBD1 (5 bases). Trimming stripped 0 bases from V and 0 bases from J, with 6 bases between. The CDR3 length is 14 residues. Germline CDR1 and CDR2: SGHNT and YYREEE (reference sequence). The CDR3 DNA is TGTGCCAGCAGCTTGGAGGGGTACCAAGAGACCCAGTACTTC. Residues: CASSLEGYQETQYF. Full variable domain (rest looked up from reference TRBV5-4 and TRBJ2-5): ETGVTQSPTHLIKTRGQQVTLRCSSQSGHNTVSWYQQALGQGPQFIFQYYREEENGRGNFPPRFSGLQFPNYSSELNVNALELDDSALYLCASSLEGYQETQYFGPGTRLLVL.